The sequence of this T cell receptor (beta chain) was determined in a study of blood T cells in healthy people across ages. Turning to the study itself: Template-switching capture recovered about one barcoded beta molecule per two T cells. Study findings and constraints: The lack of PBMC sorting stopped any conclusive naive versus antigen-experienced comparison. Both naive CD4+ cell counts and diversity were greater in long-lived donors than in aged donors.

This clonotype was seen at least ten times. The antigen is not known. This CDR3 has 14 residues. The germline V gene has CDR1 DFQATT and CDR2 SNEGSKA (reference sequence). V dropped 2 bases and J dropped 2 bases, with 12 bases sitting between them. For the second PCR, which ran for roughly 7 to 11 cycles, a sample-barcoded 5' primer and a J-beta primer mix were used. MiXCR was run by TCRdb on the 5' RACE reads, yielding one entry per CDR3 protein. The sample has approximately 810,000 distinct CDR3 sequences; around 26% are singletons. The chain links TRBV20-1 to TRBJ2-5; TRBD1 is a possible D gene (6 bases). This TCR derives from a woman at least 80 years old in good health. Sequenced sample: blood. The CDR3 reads CSARLRQGQETQYF. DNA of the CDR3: TGCAGTGCTAGATTGCGCCAGGGGCAAGAGACCCAGTACTTC.